This is a list of T cell receptor beta chains from one sample in a study of cytomegalovirus exposure and HLA in healthy donors. Measured with immunoSEQ multiplex PCR; TCRdb has only the in-frame clones, and not every one. Here the sample spans more than 90,000 clones, more than 75% being singletons. Material for sequencing was PBMCs. These receptors all stem from a human donor in good health. Each CDR3 is given with its conserved first and last residue. Fields, in order: V gene, D gene, J gene, clone size, CDR3 DNA, CDR3 protein. D genes are given only for firm matches. A clone size is listed for some rows: how often the clone was seen (once, few, many), or a class if it is expanded.

v_call: TRBV9; d_call: TRBD1; j_call: TRBJ2-3; clone_size: NA; cdr3_nt: TGTGCCAGCAGCGCGAAAACAGGGGGTGATACGCAGTATTTT; cdr3_aa: CASSAKTGGDTQYF
v_call: TRBV2; d_call: TRBD1; j_call: TRBJ1-2; clone_size: NA; cdr3_nt: TGTGCCAGCAACCCGACCCTAACAGGGGTCTATGGCTACACCTTC; cdr3_aa: CASNPTLTGVYGYTF
v_call: TRBV12-5; d_call: NA; j_call: TRBJ1-1; clone_size: NA; cdr3_nt: TGTGCTAGTGGGCGGGGAGGGGCCACTGAAGCTTTCTTT; cdr3_aa: CASGRGGATEAFF
v_call: TRBV4-1; d_call: TRBD1; j_call: TRBJ2-7; clone_size: NA; cdr3_nt: TGCGCCAGCAGCCAAGACAGCCTCCCCTGGGACAGGGGGAACGAGCAGTACTTC; cdr3_aa: CASSQDSLPWDRGNEQYF
v_call: TRBV9; d_call: TRBD2; j_call: TRBJ2-5; clone_size: NA; cdr3_nt: TGTGCCAGCAGCCTCGGACTAGCGGGACAAGAGACCCAGTACTTC; cdr3_aa: CASSLGLAGQETQYF
v_call: TRBV7-6; d_call: NA; j_call: TRBJ1-1; clone_size: few; cdr3_nt: TGTGCCAGCAGCTCCGTCCCTTTGTTT; cdr3_aa: CASSSVPLF
v_call: TRBV28; d_call: TRBD1; j_call: TRBJ1-2; clone_size: NA; cdr3_nt: TGTGCCAGCAGTCCAGGGGGCGCGGGGTATGGCTACACCTTC; cdr3_aa: CASSPGGAGYGYTF
v_call: TRBV4-1; d_call: NA; j_call: TRBJ1-4; clone_size: NA; cdr3_nt: TGCGCCAGCAGCCAAGATGGGAGAGGGAGACACCCTAATGAAAAACTGTTTTTT; cdr3_aa: CASSQDGRGRHPNEKLFF
v_call: TRBV19; d_call: NA; j_call: TRBJ1-2; clone_size: NA; cdr3_nt: TGTGCCAGTAGTTATAACTATGGCTACACCTTC; cdr3_aa: CASSYNYGYTF
v_call: TRBV6-5; d_call: TRBD1; j_call: TRBJ2-2; clone_size: NA; cdr3_nt: TGTGCCAGCATGAGGGGGCGTTCGACCGGGGAGCTGTTTTTT; cdr3_aa: CASMRGRSTGELFF
v_call: TRBV5-1; d_call: NA; j_call: TRBJ2-7; clone_size: NA; cdr3_nt: TGCGCCAGCAGCTTTAAAGGGGGTCCCTACGAGCAGTACTTC; cdr3_aa: CASSFKGGPYEQYF
v_call: TRBV19; d_call: NA; j_call: TRBJ2-7; clone_size: NA; cdr3_nt: TGTGCCAGTAGGGGGGGACCCTACGAGCAGTACTTC; cdr3_aa: CASRGGPYEQYF